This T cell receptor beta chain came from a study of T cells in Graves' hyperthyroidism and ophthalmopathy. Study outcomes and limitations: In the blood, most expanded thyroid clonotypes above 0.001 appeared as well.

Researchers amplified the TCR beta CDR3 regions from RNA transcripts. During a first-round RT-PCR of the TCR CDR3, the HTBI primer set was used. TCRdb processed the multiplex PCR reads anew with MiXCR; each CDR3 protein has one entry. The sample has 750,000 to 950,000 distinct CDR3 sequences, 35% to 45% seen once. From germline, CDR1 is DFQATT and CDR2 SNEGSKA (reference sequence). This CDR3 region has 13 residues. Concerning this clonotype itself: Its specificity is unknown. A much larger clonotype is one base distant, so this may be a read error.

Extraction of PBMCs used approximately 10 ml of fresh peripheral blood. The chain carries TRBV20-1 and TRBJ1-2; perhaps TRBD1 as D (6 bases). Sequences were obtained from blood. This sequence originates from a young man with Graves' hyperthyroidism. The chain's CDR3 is CSASRGTDYGHTF. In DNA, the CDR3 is TGCAGTGCTAGCAGGGGAACCGACTATGGCCACACCTTC.